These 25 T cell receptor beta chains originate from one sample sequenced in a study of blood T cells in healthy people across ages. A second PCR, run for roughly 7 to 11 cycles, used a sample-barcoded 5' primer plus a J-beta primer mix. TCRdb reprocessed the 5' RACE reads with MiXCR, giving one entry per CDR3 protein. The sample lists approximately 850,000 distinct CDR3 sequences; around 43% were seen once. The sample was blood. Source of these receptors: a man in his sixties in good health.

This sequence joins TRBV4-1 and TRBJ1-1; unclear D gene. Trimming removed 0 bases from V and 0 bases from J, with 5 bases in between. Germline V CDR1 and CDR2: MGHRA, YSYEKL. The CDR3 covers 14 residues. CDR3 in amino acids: CASSQDAMNTEAFF. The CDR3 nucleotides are TGCGCCAGCAGCCAAGACGCGATGAACACTGAAGCTTTCTTT.

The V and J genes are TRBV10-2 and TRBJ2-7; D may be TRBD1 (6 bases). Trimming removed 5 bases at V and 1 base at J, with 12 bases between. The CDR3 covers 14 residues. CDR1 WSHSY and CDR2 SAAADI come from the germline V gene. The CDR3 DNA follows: TGCGCCAGCAGTAAAAGGGACAAGTCCTACGAGCAGTACTTC. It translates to CASSKRDKSYEQYF.

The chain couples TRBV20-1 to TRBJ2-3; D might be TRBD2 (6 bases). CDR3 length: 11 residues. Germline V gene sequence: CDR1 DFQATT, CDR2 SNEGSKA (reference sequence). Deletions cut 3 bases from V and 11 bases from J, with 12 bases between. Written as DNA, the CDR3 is TGCAGTGCTAGTGGGGGGACCATGCAGTATTTT. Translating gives CSASGGTMQYF.

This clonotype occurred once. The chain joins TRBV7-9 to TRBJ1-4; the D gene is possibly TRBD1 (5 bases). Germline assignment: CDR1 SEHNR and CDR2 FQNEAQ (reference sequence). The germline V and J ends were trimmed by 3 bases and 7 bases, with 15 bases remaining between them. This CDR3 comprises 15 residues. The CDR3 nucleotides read TGTGCCAGCAGCTTGAAGGGAACGGGGGGTGAAAAACTGTTTTTT. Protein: CASSLKGTGGEKLFF. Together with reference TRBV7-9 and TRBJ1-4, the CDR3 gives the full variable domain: DTGVSQNPRHKITKRGQNVTFRCDPISEHNRLYWYRQTLGQGPEFLTYFQNEAQLEKSRLLSDRFSAERPKGSFSTLEIQRTEQGDSAMYLCASSLKGTGGEKLFFGSGTQLSVL.

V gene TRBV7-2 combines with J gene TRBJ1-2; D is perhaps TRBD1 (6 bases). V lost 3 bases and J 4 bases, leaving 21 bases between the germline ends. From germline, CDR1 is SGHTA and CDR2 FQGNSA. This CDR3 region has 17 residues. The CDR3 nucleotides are TGTGCCAGCAGCTTGCCGAAACAGGGAGGACCTAGCTATGGCTACACCTTC. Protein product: CASSLPKQGGPSYGYTF.

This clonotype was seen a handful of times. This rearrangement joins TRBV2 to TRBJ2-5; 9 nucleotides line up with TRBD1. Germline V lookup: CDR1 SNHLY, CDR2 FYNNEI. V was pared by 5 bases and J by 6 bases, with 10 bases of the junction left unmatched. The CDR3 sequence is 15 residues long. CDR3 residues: CASSSTGTGKQTQYF. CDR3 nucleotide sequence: TGTGCCAGCAGTTCGACCGGGACAGGGAAACAGACCCAGTACTTC.

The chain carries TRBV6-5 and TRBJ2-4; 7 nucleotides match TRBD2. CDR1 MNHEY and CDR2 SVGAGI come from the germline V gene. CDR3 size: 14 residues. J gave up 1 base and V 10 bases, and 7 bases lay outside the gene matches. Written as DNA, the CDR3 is TGTGCCACCGGGGGGTCTGATGCCAAAAACATTCAGTACTTC. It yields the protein CATGGSDAKNIQYF.

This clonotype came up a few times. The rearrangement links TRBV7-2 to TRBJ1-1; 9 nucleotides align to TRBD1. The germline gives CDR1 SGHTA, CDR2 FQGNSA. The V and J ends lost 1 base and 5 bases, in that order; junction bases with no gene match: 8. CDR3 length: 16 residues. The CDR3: CASSLGSGQGRTEAFF. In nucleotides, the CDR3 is TGTGCCAGCAGCTTAGGTTCCGGACAGGGGAGGACTGAAGCTTTCTTT.

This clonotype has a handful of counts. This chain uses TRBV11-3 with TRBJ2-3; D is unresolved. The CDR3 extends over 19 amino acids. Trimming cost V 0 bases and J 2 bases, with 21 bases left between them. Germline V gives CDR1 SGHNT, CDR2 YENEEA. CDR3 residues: CASSLDVVNWADVTDTQYF. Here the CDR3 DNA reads TGTGCCAGCAGCTTAGATGTGGTAAATTGGGCCGATGTCACAGATACGCAGTATTTT.

CDR3 sequence: CASSYLVGQGGQPQHF. The CDR3, as DNA: TGTGCCAGCAGCTACCTAGTCGGACAGGGAGGCCAGCCCCAGCATTTT. The chain uses TRBV5-5 and TRBJ1-5, with TRBD1 identical over 8 bases. Germline CDR1 is SGHKS and CDR2 is YYEKEE (reference sequence). This CDR3 region has 16 residues. J gave up 7 bases and V 3 bases, and 12 bases lay outside the gene matches.

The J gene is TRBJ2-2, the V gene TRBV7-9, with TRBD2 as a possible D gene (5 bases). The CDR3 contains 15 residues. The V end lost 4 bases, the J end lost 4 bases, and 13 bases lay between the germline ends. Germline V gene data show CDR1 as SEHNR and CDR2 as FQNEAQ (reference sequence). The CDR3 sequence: CASSWQAEGTGELFF. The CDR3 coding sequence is TGTGCCAGCAGCTGGCAGGCAGAGGGCACCGGGGAGCTGTTTTTT.

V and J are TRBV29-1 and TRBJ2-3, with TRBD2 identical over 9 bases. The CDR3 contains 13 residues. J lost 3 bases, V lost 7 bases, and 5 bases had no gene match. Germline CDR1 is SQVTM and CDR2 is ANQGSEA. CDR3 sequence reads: CSGSGGRTDTQYF. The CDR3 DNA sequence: TGCAGCGGGAGCGGGGGGCGGACAGATACGCAGTATTTT.

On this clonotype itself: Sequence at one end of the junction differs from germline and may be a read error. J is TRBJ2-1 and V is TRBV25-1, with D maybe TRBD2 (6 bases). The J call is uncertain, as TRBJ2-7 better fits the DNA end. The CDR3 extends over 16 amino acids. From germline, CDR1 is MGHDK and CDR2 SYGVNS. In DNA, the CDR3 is TGCGCCAGCAGTGCGGACGGGCAGGGACTGTACAATGAGCAGTACTTC. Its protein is CASSADGQGLYNEQYF.

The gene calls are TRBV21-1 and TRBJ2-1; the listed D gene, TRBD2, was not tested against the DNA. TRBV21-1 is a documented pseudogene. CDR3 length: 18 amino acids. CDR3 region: CASPRRTSGRGTHNEQFF. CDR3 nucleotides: TGTGCCAGCCCCCGGAGGACTAGCGGGAGAGGTACCCACAATGAGCAGTTCTTC.

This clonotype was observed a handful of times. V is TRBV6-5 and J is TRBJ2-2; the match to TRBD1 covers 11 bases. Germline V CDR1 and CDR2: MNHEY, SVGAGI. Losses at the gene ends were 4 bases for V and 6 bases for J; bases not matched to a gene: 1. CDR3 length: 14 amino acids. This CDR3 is CASSWGQGAGELFF. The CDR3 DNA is TGTGCCAGCAGTTGGGGACAGGGGGCCGGGGAGCTGTTTTTT.

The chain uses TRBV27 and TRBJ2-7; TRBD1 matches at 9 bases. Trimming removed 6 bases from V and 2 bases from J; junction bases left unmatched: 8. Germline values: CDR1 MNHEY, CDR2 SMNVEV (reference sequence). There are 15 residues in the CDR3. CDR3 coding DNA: TGTGCCAGCAGCCCATTGAGACAGGGGGCCTACGAGCAGTACTTC. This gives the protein CASSPLRQGAYEQYF.

This CDR3 reads CASSETQTQYF. In DNA form, the CDR3 reads TGTGCCAGCAGTGAAACCCAGACCCAGTACTTC. The J gene is TRBJ2-5, the V gene TRBV6-6; D is undetermined. With 5 bases removed from V and 6 bases from J, the gap between germline ends came to 7 bases. Per the germline V gene, CDR1 is MNHNY and CDR2 is SVGAGI (reference sequence). This CDR3 region has 11 residues.

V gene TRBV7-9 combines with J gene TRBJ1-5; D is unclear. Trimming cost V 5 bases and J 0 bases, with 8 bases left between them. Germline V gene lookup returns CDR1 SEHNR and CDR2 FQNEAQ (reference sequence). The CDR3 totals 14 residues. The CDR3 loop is CASSPKDSNQPQHF. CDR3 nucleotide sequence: TGTGCCAGCAGCCCCAAAGATAGCAATCAGCCCCAGCATTTT.

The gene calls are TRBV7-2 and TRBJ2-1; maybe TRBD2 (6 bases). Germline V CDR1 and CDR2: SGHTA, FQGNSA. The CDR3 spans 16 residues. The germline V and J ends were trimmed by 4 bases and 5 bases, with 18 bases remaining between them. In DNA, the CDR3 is TGTGCCAGCAGCTCCGGGTCGGGGGTAGAACACAATGAGCAGTTCTTC. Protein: CASSSGSGVEHNEQFF.

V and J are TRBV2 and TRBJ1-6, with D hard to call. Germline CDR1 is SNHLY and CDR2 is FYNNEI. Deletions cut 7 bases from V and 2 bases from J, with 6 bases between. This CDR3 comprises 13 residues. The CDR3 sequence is CASKVTYNSPLHF. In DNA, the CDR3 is TGTGCCAGCAAGGTCACCTATAATTCACCCCTCCACTTT.

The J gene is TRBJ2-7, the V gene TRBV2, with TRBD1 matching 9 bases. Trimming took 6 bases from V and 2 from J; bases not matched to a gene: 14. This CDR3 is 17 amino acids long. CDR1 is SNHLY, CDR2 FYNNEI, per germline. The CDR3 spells CASSRVRRQGETYEQYF. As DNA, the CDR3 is TGTGCCAGCAGCCGAGTCAGAAGACAGGGGGAAACCTACGAGCAGTACTTC.

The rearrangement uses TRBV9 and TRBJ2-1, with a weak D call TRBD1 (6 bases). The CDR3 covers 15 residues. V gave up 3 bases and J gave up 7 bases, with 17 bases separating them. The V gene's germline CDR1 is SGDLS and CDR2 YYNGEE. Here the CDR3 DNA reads TGTGCCAGCAGCGCCCGATACGACAGGTTTAATGAGCAGTTCTTC. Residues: CASSARYDRFNEQFF.

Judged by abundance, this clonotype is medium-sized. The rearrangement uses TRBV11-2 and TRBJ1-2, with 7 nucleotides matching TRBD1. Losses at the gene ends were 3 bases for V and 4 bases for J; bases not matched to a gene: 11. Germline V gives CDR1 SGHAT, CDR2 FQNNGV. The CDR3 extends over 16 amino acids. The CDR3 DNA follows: TGTGCCAGCAGCTTCCGCCCCGGGACAGACCTCTATGGCTACACCTTC. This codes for CASSFRPGTDLYGYTF.

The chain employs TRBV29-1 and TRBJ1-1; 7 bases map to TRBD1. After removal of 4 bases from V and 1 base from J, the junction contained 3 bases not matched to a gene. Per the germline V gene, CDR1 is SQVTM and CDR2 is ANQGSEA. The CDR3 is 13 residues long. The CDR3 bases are TGCAGCGTTGGACAGGGTAGGAACACTGAAGCTTTCTTT. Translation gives CSVGQGRNTEAFF. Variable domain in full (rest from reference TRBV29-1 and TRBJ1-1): SAVISQKPSRDICQRGTSLTIQCQVDSQVTMMFWYRQQPGQSLTLIATANQGSEATYESGFVIDKFPISRPNLTFSTLTVSNMSPEDSSIYLCSVGQGRNTEAFFGQGTRLTVV.

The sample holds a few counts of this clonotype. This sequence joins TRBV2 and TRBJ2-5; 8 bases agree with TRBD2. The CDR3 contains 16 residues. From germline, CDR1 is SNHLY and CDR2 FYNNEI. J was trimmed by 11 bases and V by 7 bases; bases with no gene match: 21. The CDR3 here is CASIQTTGGRRNEQYF. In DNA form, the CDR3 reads TGTGCCAGCATCCAAACCACGGGGGGGCGGAGGAATGAGCAGTACTTC. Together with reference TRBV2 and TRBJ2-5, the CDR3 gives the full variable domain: EPEVTQTPSHQVTQMGQEVILRCVPISNHLYFYWYRQILGQKVEFLVSFYNNEISEKSEIFDDQFSVERPDGSNFTLKIRSTKLEDSAMYFCASIQTTGGRRNEQYFGPGTRLLVL.